This T cell receptor beta chain was observed in a study of control samples from healthy donors and cancer patients. Unmatched junction bases numbered 1, after V lost 0 bases and J lost 0 bases. Germline values: CDR1 LNHDA, CDR2 SQIVND (reference sequence). This CDR3 has 15 residues. Produced via immunoSEQ multiplex PCR; TCRdb's table is partial and in-frame only. The sample shows around 250,000 clones, more than 65% of them seen only once. The sequence came from a woman in her sixties or seventies with lung cancer. Source material: PBMCs. The rearrangement uses TRBV19 and TRBJ2-7; TRBD2 aligns across 8 bases. This CDR3 is CASSIDGGVSYEQYF. For the CDR3, the DNA is TGTGCCAGTAGTATAGACGGGGGGGTCTCCTACGAGCAGTACTTC.